This T cell receptor (beta chain) derives from a study of blood T cells in healthy people across ages. With a J-beta primer mix and a sample-barcoded 5' primer, a second PCR ran about 6 to 11 cycles. TCRdb recomputed calls from the 5' RACE reads with MiXCR, one row per CDR3 protein. Of approximately 880,000 distinct CDR3 sequences in the sample, roughly 52% were seen once. In regard to this clonotype: Its antigen is undetermined.

The study, taken as a whole, reports: Per million T cells, TCR beta diversity dropped about linearly as age rose.

A minimum of 6 micrograms of total RNA was extracted per sample. CDR1 and CDR2 from the germline V gene are DFQATT and SNEGSKA (reference sequence). Trimming stripped 6 bases from V and 13 bases from J, with 19 bases between. This CDR3 is built from 12 residues. This sequence originates from a man aged 25-45 years in good health. The genes are TRBV20-1 and TRBJ2-4; D unresolved. The sample was blood. CDR3 amino acids: CSAQTDVKEQYF. DNA for the CDR3: TGCAGTGCCCAGACGGACGTTAAAGAGCAGTACTTC.